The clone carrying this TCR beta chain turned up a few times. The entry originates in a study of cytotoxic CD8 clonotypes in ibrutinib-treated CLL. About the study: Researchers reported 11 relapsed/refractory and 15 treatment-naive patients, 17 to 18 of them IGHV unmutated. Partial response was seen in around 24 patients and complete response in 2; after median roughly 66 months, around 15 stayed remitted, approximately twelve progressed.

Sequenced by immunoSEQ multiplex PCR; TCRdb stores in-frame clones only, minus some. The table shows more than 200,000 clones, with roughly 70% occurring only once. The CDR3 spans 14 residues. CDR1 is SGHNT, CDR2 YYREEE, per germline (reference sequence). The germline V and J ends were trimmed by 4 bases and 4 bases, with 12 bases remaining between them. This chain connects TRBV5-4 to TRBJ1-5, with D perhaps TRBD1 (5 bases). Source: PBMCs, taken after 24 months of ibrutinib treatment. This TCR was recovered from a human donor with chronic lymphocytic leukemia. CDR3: CASSQGGGNQPQHF. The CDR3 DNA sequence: TGTGCCAGCAGCCAGGGAGGAGGGAATCAGCCCCAGCATTTT.